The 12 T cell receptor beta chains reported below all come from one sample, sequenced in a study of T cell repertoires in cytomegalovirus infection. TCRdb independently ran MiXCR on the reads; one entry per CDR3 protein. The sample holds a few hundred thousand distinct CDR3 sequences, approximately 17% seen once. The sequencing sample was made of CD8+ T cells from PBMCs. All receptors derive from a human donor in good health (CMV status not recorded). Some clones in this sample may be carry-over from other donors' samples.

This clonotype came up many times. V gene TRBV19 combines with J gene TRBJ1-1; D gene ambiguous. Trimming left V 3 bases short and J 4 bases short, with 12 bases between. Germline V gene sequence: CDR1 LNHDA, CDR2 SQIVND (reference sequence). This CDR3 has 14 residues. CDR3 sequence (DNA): TGTGCCAGTAGTATGGGGATGGAGGGCACTGAAGCTTTCTTT. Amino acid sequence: CASSMGMEGTEAFF.

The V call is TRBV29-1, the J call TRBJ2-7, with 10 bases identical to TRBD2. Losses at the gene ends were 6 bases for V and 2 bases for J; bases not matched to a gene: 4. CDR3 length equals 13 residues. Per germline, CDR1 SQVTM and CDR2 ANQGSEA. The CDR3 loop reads CSVLAGDPYEQYF. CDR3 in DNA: TGCAGCGTCCTAGCGGGGGACCCCTACGAGCAGTACTTC.

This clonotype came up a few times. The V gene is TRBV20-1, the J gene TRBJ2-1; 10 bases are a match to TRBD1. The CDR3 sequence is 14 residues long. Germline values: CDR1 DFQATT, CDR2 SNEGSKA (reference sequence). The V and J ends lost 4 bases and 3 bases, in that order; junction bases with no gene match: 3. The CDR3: CSATGTGDYNEQFF. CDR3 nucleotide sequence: TGCAGTGCTACCGGGACAGGGGACTACAATGAGCAGTTCTTC.

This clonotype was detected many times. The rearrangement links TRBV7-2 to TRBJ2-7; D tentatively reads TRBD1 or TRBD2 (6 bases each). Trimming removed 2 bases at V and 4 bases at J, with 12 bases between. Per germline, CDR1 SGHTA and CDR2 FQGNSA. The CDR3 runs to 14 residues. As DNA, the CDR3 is TGTGCCAGCAGCTTATTGGGGGGCGGGTACGAGCAGTACTTC. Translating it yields CASSLLGGGYEQYF.

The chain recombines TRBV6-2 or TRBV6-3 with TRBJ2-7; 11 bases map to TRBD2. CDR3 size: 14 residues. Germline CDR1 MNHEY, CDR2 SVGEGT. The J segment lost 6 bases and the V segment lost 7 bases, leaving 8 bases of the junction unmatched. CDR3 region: CASTTTSGGPEQYF. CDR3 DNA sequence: TGTGCCAGCACCACTACTAGCGGGGGACCCGAGCAGTACTTC.

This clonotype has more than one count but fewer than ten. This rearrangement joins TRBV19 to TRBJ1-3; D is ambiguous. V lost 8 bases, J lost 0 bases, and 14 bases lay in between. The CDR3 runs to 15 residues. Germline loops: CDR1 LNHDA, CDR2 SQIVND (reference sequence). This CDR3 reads CASYRRAVSGNTIYF. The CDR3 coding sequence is TGTGCCAGTTATCGCCGGGCCGTCTCTGGAAACACCATATATTTT. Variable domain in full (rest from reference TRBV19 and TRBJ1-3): DGGITQSPKYLFRKEGQNVTLSCEQNLNHDAMYWYRQDPGQGLRLIYYSQIVNDFQKGDIAEGYSVSREKKESFPLTVTSAQKNPTAFYLCASYRRAVSGNTIYFGEGSWLTVV.

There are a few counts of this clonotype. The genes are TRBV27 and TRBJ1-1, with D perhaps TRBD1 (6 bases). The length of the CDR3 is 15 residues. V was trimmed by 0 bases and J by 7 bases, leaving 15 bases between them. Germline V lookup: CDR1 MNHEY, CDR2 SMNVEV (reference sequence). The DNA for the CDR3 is TGTGCCAGCAGTTTATCCCGAACAGGGCTAAATGAAGCTTTCTTT. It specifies CASSLSRTGLNEAFF.

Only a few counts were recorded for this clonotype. The CDR3 nucleotides are TGCGCCAGCAGCCACCGAACAGGGCATGAAGCTTTCTTT. Its translation is CASSHRTGHEAFF. This chain joins TRBV4-3 and TRBJ1-1; tentatively, D is TRBD1 (6 bases). CDR1 and CDR2 from the germline V gene are LGHNA and YSLEER. The CDR3 loop spans 13 amino acids. The V and J ends lost 3 bases and 7 bases respectively, with 12 bases between them.

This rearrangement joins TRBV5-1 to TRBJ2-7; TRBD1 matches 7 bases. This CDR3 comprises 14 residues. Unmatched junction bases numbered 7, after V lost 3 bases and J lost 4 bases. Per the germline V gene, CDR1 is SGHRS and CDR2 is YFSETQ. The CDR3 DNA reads TGCGCCAGCAGCTCTCAGACAGGGTGGTACGAGCAGTACTTC. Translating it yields CASSSQTGWYEQYF.

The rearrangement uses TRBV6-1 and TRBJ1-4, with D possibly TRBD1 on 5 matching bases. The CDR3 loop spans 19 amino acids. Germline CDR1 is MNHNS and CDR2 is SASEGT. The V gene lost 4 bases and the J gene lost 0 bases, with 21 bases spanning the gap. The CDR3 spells CASSAHVTGTAATNEKLFF. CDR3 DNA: TGTGCCAGCAGTGCCCACGTCACCGGGACGGCCGCAACTAATGAAAAACTGTTTTTT.

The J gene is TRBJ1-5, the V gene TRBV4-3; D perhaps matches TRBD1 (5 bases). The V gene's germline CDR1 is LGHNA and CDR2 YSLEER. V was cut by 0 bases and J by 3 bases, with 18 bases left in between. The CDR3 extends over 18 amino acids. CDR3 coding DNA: TGCGCCAGCAGCCAAGAGGTCTGGGACGTCGAATTCAATCAGCCCCAGCATTTT. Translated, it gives CASSQEVWDVEFNQPQHF.

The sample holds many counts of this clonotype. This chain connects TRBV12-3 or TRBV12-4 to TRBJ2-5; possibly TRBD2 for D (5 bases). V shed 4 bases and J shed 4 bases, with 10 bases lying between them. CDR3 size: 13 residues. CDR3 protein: CASSSDFPETQYF. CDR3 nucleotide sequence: TGTGCCAGCAGTTCGGACTTCCCAGAGACCCAGTACTTC.